These T cell receptor beta chains were read from a single sample in a study of T-cell reconstitution after alpha-beta-depleted transplantation in children. TCRdb recomputed calls from the PCR reads with MiXCR, one row per CDR3 protein. The sample consists of just under 550,000 distinct CDR3 sequences, roughly 18% of them appearing once. Sequencing used PBMCs from the stem cell graft donor, obtained from the stem cell graft. All receptors come from a human donor who donated a stem cell graft to a child with acute lymphoblastic leukemia. Both conserved end residues are part of each CDR3. A D gene is named only where the DNA matches it firmly. Clone size, where shown, is once, few, many, or a class for clones that have expanded.

d_gene	v_gene	j_gene	abundance	CDR3nt	CDR3aa
-	TRBV4-1	TRBJ1-2	few	TGCGCCAGCAGGCGTACGGGTTCAGGGAATTCTGGCTACACCTTC	CASRRTGSGNSGYTF
-	TRBV24-1	TRBJ2-1	-	TGTGCCACCAGTGATCCAGGGGCTAGCGATGAGCAGTTCTTC	CATSDPGASDEQFF
TRBD2	TRBV12-3/TRBV12-4	TRBJ2-1	few	TGTGCCAGCATACTGGGCGGGGGGTTCAATGAGCAGTTCTTC	CASILGGGFNEQFF
TRBD1	TRBV5-1	TRBJ1-4	-	TGCGCCAGCAGCCCCGGGGCAGGGGGTGAAAAACTGTTTTTT	CASSPGAGGEKLFF
-	TRBV20-1	TRBJ2-7	-	TGCAGTGCTAGGTCCACCGCCTACGAGCAGTACTTC	CSARSTAYEQYF
TRBD1	TRBV19	TRBJ2-1	few	TGTGCCAGTAGATGGACAGGGGGCAATGAGCAGTTCTTC	CASRWTGGNEQFF
TRBD2	TRBV6-1	TRBJ2-1	-	TGTGCCAGCAGACCCGGACTAGCGGGATTAAATGAGCAGTTCTTC	CASRPGLAGLNEQFF
-	TRBV2	TRBJ2-7	-	TGTGCCAGCAGTGAACGGACGAAGACCTACGAGCAGTACTTC	CASSERTKTYEQYF
-	TRBV12-3/TRBV12-4	TRBJ2-1	few	TGTGCCAGCAGTTCCGTGCTGGATGAGCAGTTCTTC	CASSSVLDEQFF
-	TRBV4-1	TRBJ2-1	-	TGCGCCAGCAGCCAGCTCCCGGGACTGGTCGAGTTCTTC	CASSQLPGLVEFF
TRBD1	TRBV11-2	TRBJ2-1	-	TGTGCCAGCAGCTTAGTACGGGACAGGGGGGGAGAGCAGTTCTTC	CASSLVRDRGGEQFF
-	TRBV12-3/TRBV12-4	TRBJ1-1	few	TGTGCCAGCAGGTCGGGGGGGGGCGGCACTGAAGCTTTCTTT	CASRSGGGGTEAFF
TRBD2	TRBV6-1	TRBJ2-7	few	TGTGCCAGCAGTGAAGACCGACTAGCGGGAGACGAGCAGTACTTC	CASSEDRLAGDEQYF
-	TRBV7-8	TRBJ2-7	-	TGTGCCAGCAGCACCAGGGACCGCTCGGGCGACCAGTACTTC	CASSTRDRSGDQYF
TRBD1	TRBV29-1	TRBJ2-7	many	TGCAGCGTTGTGGCAGGGGGTCCCTACGAGCAGTACTTC	CSVVAGGPYEQYF
-	TRBV4-1	TRBJ2-7	few	TGCGCCAGCAGCCACCCAGGTACCTACGAGCAGTACTTC	CASSHPGTYEQYF
-	TRBV7-9	TRBJ2-1	-	TGTGCCAGCAGCTTAGGAGGATCCAGGGATTTTGAGCAGTTCTTC	CASSLGGSRDFEQFF
-	TRBV27	TRBJ1-1	few	TGTGCCAGCAGTATCTCCATGGGGGGAACTGAAGCTTTCTTT	CASSISMGGTEAFF
-	TRBV5-8	TRBJ2-7	-	TGTGCCAGCAGCCATTCGGACCTCGAGCAGTACTTC	CASSHSDLEQYF
-	TRBV5-1	TRBJ1-1	few	TGCGCCAGCAGCTCCGTACCCGAAGTCTATGAAGCTTTCTTT	CASSSVPEVYEAFF
-	TRBV20-1	TRBJ1-5	-	TGCAGTGCGGGACCGGTCACGGCCCAGCATTTT	CSAGPVTAQHF
-	TRBV9	TRBJ1-4	few	TGTGCCAGCAGCGTAGAGGCTTGGGGCCCCGCGGGAACTAATGAAAAACTGTTTTTT	CASSVEAWGPAGTNEKLFF
TRBD2	TRBV11-2	TRBJ2-1	many	TGTGCCAGCAGCCGCATCCGGACTAGCGGAGCCCCTTGGGGTGAGCAGTTCTTC	CASSRIRTSGAPWGEQFF
TRBD1	TRBV20-1	TRBJ2-7	few	TGCAGTGCTAGAAAGAGACAGGGGGTAAGGGAGCAGTACTTC	CSARKRQGVREQYF
-	TRBV24-1	TRBJ2-1	-	TGTGCCACCAGTGAGCAGGACAGAGACAATGAGCAGTTCTTC	CATSEQDRDNEQFF
-	TRBV11-2	TRBJ2-1	-	TGTGCCAGCAAGGAGGGGTCCTCCTACAATGAGCAGTTCTTC	CASKEGSSYNEQFF
TRBD1	TRBV15	TRBJ2-7	few	TGTGCCACCAGCAGCAGGGCCTCGACAGGGGGCGAGCAGTACTTC	CATSSRASTGGEQYF
TRBD1	TRBV24-1	TRBJ2-1	few	TGTGCCACCAGCCCCGGGACAGGGGCCTACAATGAGCAGTTCTTC	CATSPGTGAYNEQFF
-	TRBV5-1	TRBJ1-4	-	TGCGCCAGCAGCTTGGTAGGGGTGGATGAAAAACTGTTTTTT	CASSLVGVDEKLFF
-	TRBV12-3/TRBV12-4	TRBJ2-2	-	TGTGCCAGCATCGGTTTGGCCGGGGAGCTGTTTTTT	CASIGLAGELFF
TRBD2	TRBV12-3/TRBV12-4	TRBJ2-1	-	TGTGCCAGCAGTCACCGACCGGGACTAGTGAACAATGAGCAGTTCTTC	CASSHRPGLVNNEQFF